Shown below are 32 T cell receptor beta chains from a single sample sequenced in a study of shared clonotypes between healthy human individuals. Naive CD8 cells comprised CD45RO-negative, CCR7-positively selected cells, excluding terminally differentiated effector memory CD45RA+ cells. The repertoire was sequenced with immunoSEQ multiplex PCR; TCRdb's copy has only in-frame clones and lacks some. The sample holds roughly 890,000 clones, about 92% seen once. The sequenced sample was naive CD8+ T cells sorted from blood. All receptors derive from a man under 40 in good health.

Worth noting for this clone: Other nucleotide sequences in the sample specify the same CDR3. The chain joins TRBV27 to TRBJ2-7; 9 bases match TRBD2. The CDR3 length is 14 residues. The junction had 9 bases not matched to a gene; V was cut back by 8 bases and J by 4 bases. Germline V gene data show CDR1 as MNHEY and CDR2 as SMNVEV (reference sequence). Here the CDR3 DNA reads TGTGCCAGCCGGGGCCTAGCGGGAAGGTACGAGCAGTACTTC. Amino acids: CASRGLAGRYEQYF.

Points on this clone: Other DNA sequences from this sample encode an identical CDR3 as well. The genes are TRBV9 and TRBJ2-3; D not resolved. This CDR3 has 12 residues. CDR1 is SGDLS, CDR2 YYNGEE, per germline. Trimming took 2 bases from V and 2 from J, leaving 3 bases between them. This CDR3 reads CASSVNTDTQYF. CDR3 DNA: TGTGCCAGCAGCGTGAACACAGATACGCAGTATTTT.

This chain uses TRBV5-4 with TRBJ2-7; 9 bases fit TRBD2. The CDR3 runs 16 residues. The V gene's germline CDR1 is SGHNT and CDR2 YYREEE (reference sequence). With 4 bases clipped from V and 3 bases from J, the junction kept 11 bases outside the gene matches. The CDR3 bases are TGTGCCAGCAGCCCAAGTACCGGGACTAGCCTCTACGAGCAGTACTTC. Protein: CASSPSTGTSLYEQYF.

The rearrangement joins TRBV28 to TRBJ2-7, with TRBD2 identical over 7 bases. The CDR3 runs 14 residues. The germline CDR1 and CDR2 sequences are MDHEN and SYDVKM. V dropped 7 bases and J dropped 6; count of bases not matched to a gene: 12. The CDR3 DNA reads TGTGCCAGCATCGAACGTGGGAGGGCGGGCGAGCAGTACTTC. This sequence encodes CASIERGRAGEQYF.

The genes are TRBV7-9 and TRBJ1-1; 9 nucleotides align to TRBD1. The length of the CDR3 is 15 residues. Germline CDR1 and CDR2: SEHNR and FQNEAQ (reference sequence). Losses at the gene ends were 5 bases for V and 1 base for J; bases not matched to a gene: 5. This chain's CDR3 is CASSLPDRGNTEAFF. The DNA for the CDR3 is TGTGCCAGCAGCCTCCCGGACAGGGGGAACACTGAAGCTTTCTTT.

The chain joins TRBV7-9 to TRBJ2-3, with D possibly matching TRBD2 (6 bases). V was clipped by 6 bases and J by 1 base, with 17 bases between them. This CDR3 comprises 16 residues. Germline CDR1 SEHNR, CDR2 FQNEAQ (reference sequence). The CDR3 protein is CASRGGEPRGTDTQYF. The CDR3 bases are TGTGCCAGCAGGGGGGGTGAGCCGAGGGGCACAGATACGCAGTATTTT. Full variable domain (remainder filled in from reference TRBV7-9 and TRBJ2-3): DTGVSQNPRHKITKRGQNVTFRCDPISEHNRLYWYRQTLGQGPEFLTYFQNEAQLEKSRLLSDRFSAERPKGSFSTLEIQRTEQGDSAMYLCASRGGEPRGTDTQYFGPGTRLTVL.

The chain employs TRBV2 and TRBJ2-3; D is undetermined. The CDR3 sequence is 14 residues long. Between the trimmed V and J ends, which lost 1 base and 8 bases, there was a span of 13 bases. Germline CDR1 SNHLY, CDR2 FYNNEI. This CDR3 is CASSEVQATVTQYF. DNA for the CDR3: TGTGCCAGCAGTGAAGTTCAGGCGACCGTTACGCAGTATTTT.

This chain joins TRBV4-1 and TRBJ2-3; D unresolved. Trimming stripped 3 bases from V and 1 base from J, with 20 bases between. Germline-derived CDR1 and CDR2 are MGHRA and YSYEKL. This CDR3 spans 18 amino acids. The CDR3 DNA follows: TGCGCCAGCAGCCATGGTGGAACTACCTCCCCGGGCACAGATACGCAGTATTTT. Protein: CASSHGGTTSPGTDTQYF.

The rearrangement joins TRBV29-1 to TRBJ2-2; D gene uncertain. The V end lost 6 bases, the J end lost 3 bases, and 11 bases lay between the germline ends. The CDR3 spans 13 residues. The germline V gene encodes CDR1 SQVTM and CDR2 ANQGSEA. This CDR3 reads CSVGTEYTGELFF. In DNA, the CDR3 is TGCAGCGTAGGAACAGAATACACCGGGGAGCTGTTTTTT.

This rearrangement joins TRBV7-9 to TRBJ1-5, with a possible D match to TRBD1 (5 bases). This CDR3 region has 14 residues. V lost 5 bases and J lost 2, with 10 bases in between. Germline V gives CDR1 SEHNR, CDR2 FQNEAQ (reference sequence). CDR3 sequence reads: CASSQGNGNQPQHF. The DNA of the CDR3 is TGTGCCAGCAGCCAGGGTAATGGCAATCAGCCCCAGCATTTT.

This chain links TRBV7-9 with TRBJ2-3, with TRBD1 as a possible D gene (6 bases). Germline V gene lookup returns CDR1 SEHNR and CDR2 FQNEAQ (reference sequence). The length of the CDR3 is 16 residues. Trimming shortened V by 4 bases and J by 1 base, and 15 bases separated the two germline ends. CDR3 residues: CASSSYLRGGTDTQYF. For the CDR3, the DNA is TGTGCCAGCAGCTCCTATCTCAGGGGTGGCACAGATACGCAGTATTTT.

This chain joins TRBV19 and TRBJ2-2; 11 bases agree with TRBD2. Losses at the gene ends were 5 bases for V and 2 bases for J; bases not matched to a gene: 4. CDR1 LNHDA and CDR2 SQIVND come from the germline V gene (reference sequence). The CDR3 totals 16 residues. Here the CDR3 reads CASSLLAGVNTGELFF. In nucleotides, the CDR3 is TGTGCCAGTAGTTTACTAGCGGGGGTAAACACCGGGGAGCTGTTTTTT.

This chain joins TRBV10-2 and TRBJ2-7, with D perhaps matching TRBD1 (5 bases). Trimming took off 2 bases at V and 4 bases at J, with 12 bases between the two ends. Germline CDR1 reads WSHSY; CDR2 reads SAAADI. There are 14 residues in the CDR3. CDR3 DNA: TGCGCCAGCAGTGAGCCCTTAAGGGGTTACGAGCAGTACTTC. Amino acids: CASSEPLRGYEQYF.

The rearrangement joins TRBV10-1 to TRBJ2-7; the match to TRBD2 covers 14 bases. The J segment lost 4 bases and the V segment lost 9 bases, leaving 20 bases of the junction unmatched. The germline V gene has CDR1 WNHNN and CDR2 SYGVQD (reference sequence). The CDR3 runs 19 residues. The CDR3 DNA follows: TGCGCCAGATACGAGGGACAACCGAAGGGACTAGCGGGAGTTTACGAGCAGTACTTC. This codes for CARYEGQPKGLAGVYEQYF.

This clone has only a few counts. The rearrangement links TRBV4-3 to TRBJ2-2, with D unresolved. CDR1 and CDR2 from the germline V gene are LGHNA and YSLEER. Trimming took off 6 bases at V and 2 bases at J, with 1 base between the two ends. This CDR3 has 11 amino acids. This CDR3 reads CASSNTGELFF. The CDR3 bases are TGCGCCAGCAGTAACACCGGGGAGCTGTTTTTT.

The count of this clone is one. Written as DNA, the CDR3 is TGTGCCAGCGGGTTCGGGACAGGGGGCACTGAAGCTTTCTTT. It encodes CASGFGTGGTEAFF. The chain links TRBV28 to TRBJ1-1; 11 nucleotides match TRBD1. V shed 8 bases, J shed 4 bases, and the junction held 6 bases outside the gene matches. Looked up from germline, CDR1 is MDHEN and CDR2 is SYDVKM. The CDR3 is 14 amino acids.

The V call is TRBV7-9, the J call TRBJ2-1; D unresolved. The CDR3 is made up of 13 amino acids. Trimming took off 3 bases at V and 8 bases at J, with 11 bases between the two ends. CDR1 and CDR2 (germline): SEHNR, FQNEAQ (reference sequence). The CDR3 reads CASSFDIKDEQFF. CDR3 in DNA: TGTGCCAGCAGCTTCGACATTAAAGATGAGCAGTTCTTC.

The chain joins TRBV27 to TRBJ2-7; D gene uncertain. Germline CDR1 and CDR2: MNHEY and SMNVEV (reference sequence). The CDR3 has 14 amino acids. V lost 3 bases and J 0 bases, leaving 9 bases between the germline ends. In DNA, the CDR3 is TGTGCCAGCAGTTTGCGGCTGTCCTCCTACGAGCAGTACTTC. It specifies CASSLRLSSYEQYF.

This chain joins TRBV7-9 and TRBJ2-1; 8 positions match TRBD2. The CDR3 length is 14 residues. V was clipped by 5 bases and J by 5 bases; unmatched bases: 5. The V gene's germline CDR1 is SEHNR and CDR2 FQNEAQ (reference sequence). The CDR3: CASSMEAGDNEQFF. Written as DNA, the CDR3 is TGTGCCAGCAGCATGGAAGCGGGAGACAATGAGCAGTTCTTC.

The sample holds one count of this clone. This chain joins TRBV16 and TRBJ1-2; perhaps TRBD1 as D (5 bases). The germline gives CDR1 KGHSY, CDR2 FQNENV. This CDR3 has 14 amino acids. Trimming stripped 4 bases from V and 6 bases from J, with 15 bases between. The CDR3 region is CASSPSTVGDGYTF. The CDR3 bases are TGTGCCAGCAGCCCATCGACAGTTGGCGATGGCTACACCTTC. The full variable domain, completed using reference TRBV16 and TRBJ1-2, is GEEVAQTPKHLVRGEGQKAKLYCAPIKGHSYVFWYQQVLKNEFKFLISFQNENVFDETGMPKERFSAKCLPNSPCSLEIQATKLEDSAVYFCASSPSTVGDGYTFGSGTRLTVV.

V is TRBV15 and J is TRBJ2-7; D remains unclear. The V and J ends lost 5 bases and 2 bases respectively, with 13 bases between them. This CDR3 is 14 amino acids long. The V gene's germline CDR1 is LNHNV and CDR2 YYDKDF (reference sequence). In DNA, the CDR3 is TGTGCCACCAGCCCAGAGGTAGGAGCCTACGAGCAGTACTTC. Its protein is CATSPEVGAYEQYF.

This chain uses TRBV28 with TRBJ2-7; D possibly corresponds to TRBD2 (6 bases). Germline V gives CDR1 MDHEN, CDR2 SYDVKM. The CDR3 length is 16 residues. Trimming stripped 8 bases from V and 3 bases from J, with 23 bases between. As DNA, the CDR3 is TGTGCCAGCGCCTGGGTGGTGGGGCAGGGACTCTACGAGCAGTACTTC. Residues: CASAWVVGQGLYEQYF.

J is TRBJ1-2 and V is TRBV14, with a possible D match to TRBD1 (6 bases). Germline CDR1 and CDR2: SGHDN and FVKESK. V lost 0 bases and J 6 bases, leaving 17 bases between the germline ends. The length of the CDR3 is 16 residues. Written as DNA, the CDR3 is TGTGCCAGCAGCCAAGATCATACCCCAGGGACAAATGGCTACACCTTC. It encodes CASSQDHTPGTNGYTF.

The chain combines TRBV5-1 with TRBJ2-7; no clear D. CDR3 size: 15 residues. In germline, CDR1 is SGHRS, CDR2 YFSETQ. V was pared by 0 bases and J by 3 bases, with 13 bases between. The chain's CDR3 is CASSLGAGRRYEQYF. The CDR3 DNA sequence: TGCGCCAGCAGCTTGGGAGCTGGACGGCGCTACGAGCAGTACTTC.

The chain couples TRBV9 to TRBJ2-3, with 8 positions matching TRBD2. The CDR3 sequence is 15 residues long. CDR1 and CDR2 from the germline V gene are SGDLS and YYNGEE. V trimming: 4 bases; J trimming: 6 bases; junction bases outside the gene matches: 10. The CDR3 DNA is TGTGCCAGCAGCCCCGGGGGCGGGAGGCTTGATACGCAGTATTTT. As protein: CASSPGGGRLDTQYF.

V usage is TRBV28 and J usage is TRBJ2-7, with D perhaps matching TRBD2 (6 bases). The CDR3 sequence is 16 residues long. From germline, CDR1 is MDHEN and CDR2 SYDVKM. V was clipped by 7 bases and J by 1 base, with 20 bases between them. The CDR3 DNA follows: TGTGCCAGCAATCCCAGGACGGGGGAGGCGTCCTACGAGCAGTACTTC. This sequence encodes CASNPRTGEASYEQYF. Looking up the rest from reference TRBV28 and TRBJ2-7 gives the full variable domain: DVKVTQSSRYLVKRTGEKVFLECVQDMDHENMFWYRQDPGLGLRLIYFSYDVKMKEKGDIPEGYSVSREKKERFSLILESASTNQTSMYLCASNPRTGEASYEQYFGPGTRLTVT.

The genes are TRBV19 and TRBJ2-7; the D gene is possibly TRBD2 (6 bases). The CDR3 sequence is 11 residues long. V was cut by 3 bases and J by 12 bases, with 12 bases left in between. Germline V gene lookup returns CDR1 LNHDA and CDR2 SQIVND (reference sequence). The CDR3 DNA reads TGTGCCAGTAGTATCAGGGAGGATCGGTACTTC. This gives the protein CASSIREDRYF.

The chain is built from TRBV29-1 and TRBJ2-7, with 11 nucleotides matching TRBD2. V lost 4 bases, J lost 4 bases, and 3 bases stayed unmatched. Germline lookup yields CDR1 SQVTM and CDR2 ANQGSEA. The CDR3 length is 13 residues. CDR3 region: CSVVPSGRYEQYF. For the CDR3, the DNA is TGCAGCGTTGTTCCTAGCGGGAGGTACGAGCAGTACTTC.

This chain links TRBV4-1 with TRBJ2-4, with 7 bases lining up with TRBD1. The ends lost 0 bases at V and 13 bases at J; junction bases unmatched: 9. The V gene's germline CDR1 is MGHRA and CDR2 YSYEKL. The CDR3 covers 14 residues. DNA of the CDR3: TGCGCCAGCAGCCAAGATTCGGGACAGCCGTGGCAGTACTTC. It encodes CASSQDSGQPWQYF.

The rearrangement joins TRBV19 to TRBJ1-2; no reliable D call. This CDR3 has 14 residues. Germline CDR1 LNHDA, CDR2 SQIVND (reference sequence). Trimming removed 2 bases from V and 3 bases from J, with 10 bases in between. Written as DNA, the CDR3 is TGTGCCAGTAGTATACCAGGCGGCTACTATGGCTACACCTTC. Protein product: CASSIPGGYYGYTF.

V is TRBV7-9 and J is TRBJ1-1; D gene ambiguous. Germline V gene data show CDR1 as SEHNR and CDR2 as FQNEAQ (reference sequence). Deletions cut 5 bases from V and 7 bases from J, with 11 bases between. CDR3 length: 12 amino acids. CDR3: CASSPRMLEAFF. DNA of the CDR3: TGTGCCAGCAGCCCCCGAATGCTTGAAGCTTTCTTT. Full variable domain (rest looked up from reference TRBV7-9 and TRBJ1-1): DTGVSQNPRHKITKRGQNVTFRCDPISEHNRLYWYRQTLGQGPEFLTYFQNEAQLEKSRLLSDRFSAERPKGSFSTLEIQRTEQGDSAMYLCASSPRMLEAFFGQGTRLTVV.

This clone has only one observation. CDR3 sequence (DNA): TGTGCCAGCCTAGGGACACTGGGGGCGGATGAGCAGTTCTTC. Translating gives CASLGTLGADEQFF. The gene calls are TRBV2 and TRBJ2-1; D perhaps matches TRBD1 (6 bases). Between the trimmed V and J ends, which lost 8 bases and 8 bases, there was a span of 19 bases. This CDR3 is 14 amino acids long. The germline CDR1 and CDR2 sequences are SNHLY and FYNNEI.